Listed here are 18 T cell receptor delta chains from one sample, sequenced in a study of gammadelta T cells in human blood. TCRdb fed the RT-PCR reads into CATT to redo clone calling. The sample records about 690 delta-chain clones, about 63% being singletons. The sample taken for sequencing was Vgamma9Vdelta2 gamma-delta T cells from adult blood. The receptors were sampled from a human donor.

This clone was recorded only once. This probably arose from a read error, given a far larger clone one base away. The chain joins TRDV2 to TRDJ1; maybe TRDD3 (6 bases). The germline CDR1 and CDR2 sequences are GEAIGNYY and EKD. V dropped 2 bases and J dropped 0 bases, with 18 bases sitting between them. CDR3 size: 17 residues. The CDR3 region has the DNA TGTGCCTGTGACAACTTGGGGGCCCAAAAGTACACCGATAAACTCATCTTT. Translation gives CACDNLGAQKYTDKLIF.

Relative to its sample, this clone is hyperexpanded. The sample has other DNA sequences that encode this CDR3 too. This chain joins TRDV2 and TRDJ3; TRDD3 agrees at 10 bases. The CDR3 loop spans 14 amino acids. J was trimmed by 12 bases and V by 3 bases; bases with no gene match: 4. CDR1 and CDR2 from the germline V gene are GEAIGNYY and EKD. The CDR3 protein is CACDLLGDIRQMFF. The CDR3 coding sequence is TGTGCCTGTGACTTGCTGGGGGATATCCGACAGATGTTTTTC.

About this clone: This probably arose from a read error, given a far larger clone one base away. V gene TRDV2 combines with J gene TRDJ1; 12 nucleotides agree with TRDD3. CDR1 GEAIGNYY and CDR2 EKD come from the germline V gene. This CDR3 contains 21 residues. This CDR3 reads CAWDTVLTSRLGDTGADKLIF. The CDR3 bases are TGTGCCTGGGACACCGTCCTGACCTCGCGACTGGGGGATACAGGGGCCGATAAACTCATCTTT.

Worth noting for this clone: Given a far larger clone just one base away, this is likely a sequencing read error. The chain employs TRDV2 and TRDJ1; TRDD3 agrees at 10 bases. V was pared by 4 bases and J by 6 bases, with 13 bases of the junction left unmatched. The CDR3 length is 16 residues. The germline V gene has CDR1 GEAIGNYY and CDR2 EKD. CDR3 region: CACDLLGDEKVNKLIF. As DNA, the CDR3 is TGTGCCTGTGATCTACTGGGGGATGAAAAGGTCAATAAACTCATCTTT.

In regard to this clone: The protein recorded in TCRdb matches a much larger clone and deviates from this DNA's translation at residue 3, suggesting a read error; the protein here is obtained by translating the DNA. This sequence joins TRDV2 and TRDJ1; 11 nucleotides match TRDD3. The CDR3 covers 19 residues. The V gene's germline CDR1 is GEAIGNYY and CDR2 EKD. DNA for the CDR3: TGTGCCTGGGACACTTTGCTGGGGGATACTGGATTGGGGGCCGATAAACTCATCTTT. Its protein product is CAWDTLLGDTGLGADKLIF.

A note on this clone: A single base is all that separates this from a far larger clone, so a read error is likely. The sample has other DNA sequences that encode this CDR3 too. The chain joins TRDV2 to TRDJ1, with a possible D match to TRDD3 (5 bases). The CDR3 length is 19 residues. Trimming stripped 4 bases from V and 0 bases from J, with 26 bases between. CDR1 is GEAIGNYY and CDR2 is EKD in the germline V gene. CDR3: CACERMGLLGASYTDKLIF. The CDR3, as DNA: TGTGCCTGTGAACGGATGGGGCTACTAGGGGCTTCGTACACCGATAAACTCATCTTT.

On this clone: It is likely a read error: a sequence one base away is far more abundant. The identical CDR3 is also encoded by other nucleotide sequences in the sample. The chain joins TRDV2 to TRDJ1; 10 nucleotides align to TRDD3. The germline V gene encodes CDR1 GEAIGNYY and CDR2 EKD. The CDR3 is made up of 17 amino acids. CDR3 loop: CACDPLGDKVDTDKLIF. CDR3 nucleotides: TGTGCCTGTGACCCCCTGGGGGATAAGGTCGACACCGATAAACTCATCTTC.

Note on this clone: This likely came from a read error, as a far larger clone is one base away. The chain joins TRDV2 to TRDJ1, with 10 bases lining up with TRDD3. CDR1 and CDR2 (germline): GEAIGNYY, EKD. The trim removed 2 bases at V and 6 bases at J, leaving 11 bases unmatched. The length of the CDR3 is 16 residues. Written as DNA, the CDR3 is TGTGCCTGTGACAGACCGGGGGATACGGTCGGGCATAAACTCATCTTT. This translates into CACDRPGDTVGHKLIF.

Judged by abundance, this clone is large. The chain is built from TRDV2 and TRDJ1, with a weak D call TRDD3 (6 bases). CDR3 length equals 18 residues. The germline gives CDR1 GEAIGNYY, CDR2 EKD. The ends were cut back, 3 bases at V and 3 bases at J, with 25 bases in the middle. CDR3 sequence reads: CACDGVTGGPLFADKLIF. The CDR3 region has the DNA TGTGCCTGTGACGGGGTTACGGGGGGACCGCTTTTTGCCGATAAACTCATCTTT.

This clone was counted a few times. With only one base between it and a far larger clone, this is likely a read error. The genes are TRDV2 and TRDJ1, with 9 positions matching TRDD3. The CDR3 is 15 amino acids. Germline V gene sequence: CDR1 GEAIGNYY, CDR2 EKD. J gave up 0 bases and V 5 bases, and 6 bases lay outside the gene matches. The DNA for the CDR3 is TGTGCCTGTGGCTACTGGGGGACCAACACCGATAAACTCATCTTT. Residues: CACGYWGTNTDKLIF.

A remark on this clone: A far larger clone is one base from this, pointing to a likely read error. The gene calls are TRDV2 and TRDJ1; weak D call: TRDD3 (6 bases). Per germline, CDR1 GEAIGNYY and CDR2 EKD. V was shortened by 3 bases and J by 0 bases, with 19 bases between the two germline ends. CDR3 length equals 17 residues. The CDR3 nucleotides read TGTGCCTGTGACCCCCTGGGGAATAAGGTCGACACCGATAAACTCATCTTT. Translated: CACDPLGNKVDTDKLIF.

As for this clone: A far larger clone lies a single base away; this is likely a read error. The chain links TRDV2 to TRDJ1; 12 bases line up with TRDD3. Per germline, CDR1 GEAIGNYY and CDR2 EKD. The CDR3 covers 16 residues. The CDR3 DNA sequence: TGTGCCTGTGACGGTCTGGGGGATACGGAGACAAATAAACGCATCTTT. It translates to CACDGLGDTETNKRIF.

Notes on this clone: A far larger clone is one base from this, pointing to a likely read error. The chain joins TRDV2 to TRDJ1; D is unclear. Trimming took off 3 bases at V and 3 bases at J, with 16 bases between the two ends. Per the germline V gene, CDR1 is GEAIGNYY and CDR2 is EKD. This CDR3 is built from 15 residues. The CDR3 DNA reads as TGTGCCTGTGACGCCGTCGAGTCTGGCTCCGATAAACTCATCTTT. Residues: CACDAVESGSDKLIF.

Details on this clone: It differs at one base from a far larger clone, so likely a read error. The same CDR3 is also encoded by other DNA sequences in this sample. The chain couples TRDV2 to TRDJ1; TRDD2 matches 7 bases. The CDR3 is made up of 19 amino acids. CDR1 is GEAIGNYY, CDR2 EKD, per germline. CDR3 amino acids: CACDRLSYESRLYTDKLIF. In nucleotides, the CDR3 is TGTGCCTGTGACCGTCTTTCCTACGAGTCTCGGTTGTACACCGACAAACTCATCTTT.

On this clone itself: A far larger clone is only one base removed, so a read error is likely. The chain recombines TRDV2 with TRDJ1; 10 nucleotides agree with TRDD3. Unmatched junction bases numbered 7, after V lost 3 bases and J lost 1 base. The length of the CDR3 is 16 residues. The germline V gene has CDR1 GEAIGNYY and CDR2 EKD. In DNA form, the CDR3 reads TGTGCCTGTGACCCTTTGACTGGGGGATGCACCGATAAACTCATCTTT. It translates to CACDPLTGGCTDKLIF.

On this clone itself: A far more abundant clone sits one base away, making this likely a read error. V usage is TRDV2 and J usage is TRDJ1; D is possibly TRDD2 (6 bases). The CDR3 covers 18 residues. V lost 5 bases to trimming and J lost 4 bases, with 28 bases between them. Germline V gene sequence: CDR1 GEAIGNYY, CDR2 EKD. CDR3 amino acids: CACVILPSIGAEVDKLIF. CDR3 nucleotides: TGTGCCTGTGTTATCCTACCGAGTATTGGGGCTGAGGTCGATAAACTCATCTTT.

Of note for this clone: This likely came from a read error, as a far larger clone is one base away. This sequence joins TRDV2 and TRDJ1; 11 nucleotides line up with TRDD3. CDR1 is GEAIGNYY, CDR2 EKD, per germline. The CDR3 loop spans 16 amino acids. The junction had 11 bases not matched to a gene; V was cut back by 6 bases and J by 3 bases. CDR3 sequence (DNA): TGTGCCTGTACCGGACTTACTGGGGGATATTCCGATAAACTCATCTTT. Protein: CACTGLTGGYSDKLIF.

Concerning this clone itself: A far larger clone is one nucleotide away, so this likely arose from a read error. The chain employs TRDV2 and TRDJ1; TRDD3 aligns across 12 bases. This CDR3 spans 14 amino acids. Looked up from germline, CDR1 is GEAIGNYY and CDR2 is EKD. The CDR3, as DNA: TGTGCCTGTGACGTACTGGGGGATACCGATAAACGCATCTTT. It codes for CACDVLGDTDKRIF.